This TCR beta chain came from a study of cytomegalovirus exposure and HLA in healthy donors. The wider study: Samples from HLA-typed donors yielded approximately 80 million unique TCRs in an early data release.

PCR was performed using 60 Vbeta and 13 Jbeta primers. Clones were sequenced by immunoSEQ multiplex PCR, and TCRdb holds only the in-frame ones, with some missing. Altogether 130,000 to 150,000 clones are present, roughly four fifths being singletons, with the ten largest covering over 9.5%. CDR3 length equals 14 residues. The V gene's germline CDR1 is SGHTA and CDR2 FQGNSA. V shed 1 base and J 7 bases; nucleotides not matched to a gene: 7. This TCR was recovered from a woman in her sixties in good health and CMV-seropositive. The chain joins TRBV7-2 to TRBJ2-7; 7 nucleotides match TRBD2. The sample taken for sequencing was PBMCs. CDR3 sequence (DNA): TGTGCCAGCAGCTTAGACCGGGAGGCAGGGGAGCAGTACTTC. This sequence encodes CASSLDREAGEQYF.